This TCR beta chain came from a study of T cell responses to AZD1222 COVID-19 vaccine. Comments on this clone: The antigen is undetermined.

Assay used: immunoSEQ multiplex PCR; TCRdb lists only in-frame clones, some missing. The table has approximately 170,000 clones, 80% to 90% seen once. Study conclusions and caveats: Most donors were white British and more were female, and clonal diversity was possibly underestimated. Spike-specific TCR repertoires showed rising breadth and depth after two AZD1222 doses. Of spike-specific TCRs, nearly half reportedly target regions left unmutated in variants. Recipients of AZD1222 seropositive at baseline numbered only 6 or 7.

Trimming removed 5 bases at V and 1 base at J, with 14 bases between. CDR1 is MNHEY, CDR2 SVGAGI, per germline. The CDR3 spans 15 residues. The chain employs TRBV6-5 and TRBJ2-5, with D uncertain. Source: peripheral blood, taken on day 0 of AZD1222 vaccination. This sequence was found in an adult in good health. In DNA form, the CDR3 reads TGTGCCAGCAGTCCCTTCCTGCGGCGCCAAGAGACCCAGTACTTC. Its translation: CASSPFLRRQETQYF.